The 14 T cell receptor beta chains below come from one sample, sequenced in a study of response to subunit inactivated influenza vaccine. TCRdb analysed the RT-PCR reads with MiXCR anew, one entry per CDR3 protein. The repertoire has hundreds of thousands of distinct CDR3 sequences, about a sixth of them found once; the top ten carry about 9.9%. This specimen was PBMCs from blood, taken about 11 days after vaccination. The receptor source for this set is a man over 45 who received an inactivated influenza vaccine.

V is TRBV15 and J is TRBJ2-3; D is unclear. Germline values: CDR1 LNHNV, CDR2 YYDKDF (reference sequence). CDR3 length: 14 residues. V lost 3 bases, J lost 2 bases, and 9 bases lay in between. CDR3 nucleotide sequence: TGTGCCACCAGCAGTCCTCGGGCCACAGATACGCAGTATTTT. Its translation is CATSSPRATDTQYF. The full variable domain, completed using reference TRBV15 and TRBJ2-3, is DAMVIQNPRYQVTQFGKPVTLSCSQTLNHNVMYWYQQKSSQAPKLLFHYYDKDFNNEADTPDNFQSRRPNTSFCFLDIRSPGLGDTAMYLCATSSPRATDTQYFGPGTRLTVL.

This clonotype has a handful of counts. This chain connects TRBV3-1 to TRBJ1-1, with TRBD1 identical over 7 bases. Germline-derived CDR1 and CDR2 are LGHDT and YNNKEL (reference sequence). The CDR3 is 15 amino acids. J lost 3 bases, V lost 3 bases, and 7 bases had no gene match. The CDR3 nucleotides are TGTGCCAGCAGCCATTTTTACAGGGGCGACACTGAAGCTTTCTTT. Its translation is CASSHFYRGDTEAFF.

This chain links TRBV7-7 with TRBJ2-7, with D possibly TRBD1 on 6 matching bases. The CDR3 length is 15 residues. The germline V and J ends were trimmed by 8 bases and 2 bases, with 19 bases remaining between them. Looked up from germline, CDR1 is SSHAT and CDR2 is FNYEAQ (reference sequence). The CDR3 DNA follows: TGTGCCAGCTTGAAGACCCGGACAGATACCTACGAGCAGTACTTC. As protein: CASLKTRTDTYEQYF.

The chain has TRBV20-1 and TRBJ2-3; TRBD2 matches at 7 bases. The CDR3 is 15 amino acids. CDR1 and CDR2 from the germline V gene are DFQATT and SNEGSKA (reference sequence). Trimming removed 2 bases from V and 3 bases from J; junction bases left unmatched: 8. The CDR3 loop reads CSARLRRGSTDTQYF. The CDR3 DNA reads TGCAGTGCTAGATTGAGGCGGGGGTCAACAGATACGCAGTATTTT.

The V gene is TRBV18, the J gene TRBJ2-2; 8 bases match TRBD2. The CDR3 is made up of 16 amino acids. V lost 8 bases, J lost 0 bases, and 8 bases stayed unmatched. Germline V gene data show CDR1 as KGHSH and CDR2 as LQKENI. CDR3 DNA sequence: TGTGCCAGCCCAACAGCGGGAGAGACGAACACCGGGGAGCTGTTTTTT. This translates into CASPTAGETNTGELFF.

This chain uses TRBV5-1 with TRBJ2-5; tentatively, D is TRBD1 or TRBD2 (7 bases each). Trimming removed 2 bases at V and 3 bases at J, with 14 bases between. Germline CDR1 reads SGHRS; CDR2 reads YFSETQ. This CDR3 has 15 amino acids. The CDR3 is CASSFQGGTEETQYF. In nucleotides, the CDR3 is TGCGCCAGCAGCTTTCAGGGGGGGACCGAAGAGACCCAGTACTTC.

At least ten counts were recorded for this clonotype. In DNA form, the CDR3 reads TGTGCCAGCAGCTCCTGGGGCTCTGGGGCCAACGTCCTGACTTTC. Encoded protein: CASSSWGSGANVLTF. The rearrangement links TRBV7-2 to TRBJ2-6, with D hard to call. This CDR3 comprises 15 residues. Germline loops: CDR1 SGHTA, CDR2 FQGNSA. Trimming removed 4 bases at V and 0 bases at J, with 7 bases between.

This chain links TRBV6-2 or TRBV6-3 with TRBJ2-1; 8 bases align to TRBD2. The V and J ends lost 7 bases and 3 bases, in that order; junction bases with no gene match: 17. Germline CDR1 MNHEY, CDR2 SVGEGT. CDR3 length: 18 residues. Here the CDR3 DNA reads TGTGCCAGCACCCAGGCTCATTTGGGGACTAGTATCTACAATGAGCAGTTCTTC. This codes for CASTQAHLGTSIYNEQFF.

Many counts were recorded for this clonotype. The rearrangement links TRBV12-3 or TRBV12-4 to TRBJ2-2; 10 nucleotides match TRBD1. The CDR3 length is 15 residues. J lost 2 bases, V lost 5 bases, and 2 bases had no gene match. CDR3 in amino acids: CASSRDRGNTGELFF. The CDR3 DNA reads TGTGCCAGCAGTCGGGACAGGGGTAACACCGGGGAGCTGTTTTTT.

The rearrangement links TRBV28 to TRBJ1-5; 7 nucleotides line up with TRBD1. The length of the CDR3 is 18 residues. V shed 2 bases and J 2 bases; nucleotides not matched to a gene: 12. Germline values: CDR1 MDHEN, CDR2 SYDVKM. The CDR3 sequence is CASSLGGGSNLGNQPQHF. As DNA, the CDR3 is TGTGCCAGCAGTTTAGGAGGGGGCAGTAACCTAGGCAATCAGCCCCAGCATTTT.

The gene calls are TRBV6-6 and TRBJ1-3; D unclear. The V end lost 5 bases, the J end lost 0 bases, and 5 bases lay between the germline ends. The CDR3 runs 13 residues. CDR1 and CDR2 from the germline V gene are MNHNY and SVGAGI (reference sequence). The CDR3: CASSPVSGNTIYF. CDR3 sequence (DNA): TGTGCCAGCAGTCCTGTCTCTGGAAACACCATATATTTT.

The CDR3 reads CASSLTGAGSQPQHF. Written as DNA, the CDR3 is TGTGCCAGCAGTCTCACCGGGGCCGGGAGTCAGCCCCAGCATTTT. The V gene is TRBV12-3 or TRBV12-4, the J gene TRBJ1-5, with D possibly TRBD1 on 5 matching bases. Trimming took off 5 bases at V and 6 bases at J, with 17 bases between the two ends. CDR3 length: 15 residues.

Comment on this clonotype: Sequence at one end of the junction differs from germline and may be a read error. The genes are TRBV7-2 and TRBJ1-4; D gene unclear. The CDR3 is made up of 15 amino acids. CDR1 and CDR2 from the germline V gene are SGHTA and FQGNSA. The CDR3 nucleotides read TGTGCCAGCAGCGCCACCATTGCAACTAACGAAAAACTGTTTTTT. It specifies CASSATIATNEKLFF.

The sample holds many counts of this clonotype. J is TRBJ2-7 and V is TRBV5-1; 7 bases agree with TRBD1. Per the germline V gene, CDR1 is SGHRS and CDR2 is YFSETQ. The V segment lost 4 bases and the J segment 6 bases; nucleotides outside the gene matches: 10. This CDR3 is built from 14 residues. CDR3 loop: CASSPPGQVLEQYF. Written as DNA, the CDR3 is TGCGCCAGCAGCCCCCCCGGACAGGTTCTCGAGCAGTACTTC.